A selection of T cell receptor beta chains follows, all from one sample in a study of blood T cell repertoires in COVID-19. The protocol was immunoSEQ multiplex PCR, while the TCRdb copy is restricted to in-frame clones and leaves out a portion. The table shows about 220,000 clones, with 80% occurring only once. Sequencing was carried out using peripheral blood. The receptors were sampled from a woman in her sixties or seventies with acute or convalescent COVID-19. CDR3s include the opening cysteine and the closing phenylalanine or tryptophan. A D gene is named only where the DNA matches it firmly. Size tells how often a clone was seen (once, few, many) or the class of an expanded clone, and some rows leave it out.

TRBJ2-5	15	TRBV11-2	.	TRBD1	TGTGCCAGCAGCTTAGTGACAGGGATACAAGAGACCCAGTACTTC	CASSLVTGIQETQYF
TRBJ2-3	12	TRBV5-1	.	.	TGCGCCAGCAGCTTGGATCACAATACGCAGTATTTT	CASSLDHNTQYF
TRBJ2-3	14	TRBV9	.	.	TGTGCCAGCAGCGAAAGGGAGTGGCGAGATACGCAGTATTTT	CASSEREWRDTQYF
TRBJ2-5	18	TRBV30	.	.	TGTGCCTGGACCCCCCGAGGAGCCCGACTGATTCCTCAAGAGACCCAGTACTTC	CAWTPRGARLIPQETQYF
TRBJ2-1	14	TRBV19	few	TRBD2	TGTGCCAGTAGTGAATTAGCGGGGGGGAATGAGCAGTTCTTC	CASSELAGGNEQFF
TRBJ2-3	13	TRBV7-2	.	.	TGTGCCAGCCATCAGGGGGGTGAGCGGGTGCAGTATTTT	CASHQGGERVQYF
TRBJ1-3	17	TRBV27	once	.	TGTGCCAGCAGTGCTCGACAGAGTTTACACTCTGGAAACACCATATATTTT	CASSARQSLHSGNTIYF
TRBJ2-1	13	TRBV4-3	.	TRBD1	TGCGCCAGCAGCCAAGATTTGAGACAGGGCCCGTTCTTC	CASSQDLRQGPFF
TRBJ2-3	17	TRBV7-3	.	TRBD2	TGTGCCAGCAGCTTAACCCCTCCGGGGGGGAGCACAGATACGCAGTATTTT	CASSLTPPGGSTDTQYF
TRBJ1-1	15	TRBV5-4	.	TRBD1	TGTGCCAGCAGCTCAGGACAGGGGGTAGGAACTGAAGCTTTCTTT	CASSSGQGVGTEAFF
TRBJ1-1	14	TRBV6-5	.	.	TGTGCCAGCACCTTTGGGAGCGGTTCGAAGAGAGCTTTCTTT	CASTFGSGSKRAFF
TRBJ2-7	12	TRBV2	.	.	TGTGCCAGCAGTGTGATTAGCTACGAGCAGTACTTC	CASSVISYEQYF
TRBJ1-4	15	TRBV7-2	few	.	TGTGCCAGCAGCACCAGAAAGGGGCCTAATGAAAAACTGTTTTTT	CASSTRKGPNEKLFF
TRBJ1-6	13	TRBV6-5	.	.	TGTGCCAGCAGTCTAGGCGGGAATTCACCCCTCCACTTT	CASSLGGNSPLHF
TRBJ2-2	17	TRBV7-2	.	TRBD1	TGTGCCAGCAGCCAGGGTCAAGGGACAGGCCCCCCCGGGGAGCTGTTTTTT	CASSQGQGTGPPGELFF
TRBJ2-1	15	TRBV2	.	TRBD1	TGTGCCAGCAGGGAGGGGACAGGGGTATACAATGAGCAGTTCTTC	CASREGTGVYNEQFF
TRBJ2-5	13	TRBV2	.	.	TGTGCCAGCAGTGGAGGGGGTAGGGAGACCCAGTACTTC	CASSGGGRETQYF
TRBJ2-1	19	TRBV7-2	.	TRBD2	TGTGCCAGCAGCTTGGCCGGGACTAGCGGGGGTCCTGCCTACAATGAGCAGTTCTTC	CASSLAGTSGGPAYNEQFF
TRBJ2-1	14	TRBV9	once	TRBD2	TGTGCCAGCAGCCCAACGGGGGGGGCTGGAGCGCAGTTCTTC	CASSPTGGAGAQFF
TRBJ2-5	14	TRBV5-1	.	.	TGCGCCAGCAGCTTGGGACAGGACCAAGAGACCCAGTACTTC	CASSLGQDQETQYF
TRBJ2-3	15	TRBV25-1	.	TRBD2	TGTGCCAGCAGTGCCCTCGGGGGGGGCACAGATACGCAGTATTTT	CASSALGGGTDTQYF
TRBJ1-5	15	TRBV9	.	.	TGTGCCAGCAGCCCCGGAGTTTATAGCAATCAGCCCCAGCATTTT	CASSPGVYSNQPQHF
TRBJ2-5	14	TRBV19	.	.	TGTGCCAGTACCCCAGGGACAAATCAAGAGACCCAGTACTTC	CASTPGTNQETQYF
TRBJ2-5	16	TRBV24-1	.	TRBD2	TGTGCCACCAGTGATTTTAGCGGGGGGGGACAAGAGACCCAGTACTTC	CATSDFSGGGQETQYF
TRBJ1-5	13	TRBV6-6	.	.	TGTGCCACGGGAGACCTTAGCAATCAGCCCCAGCATTTT	CATGDLSNQPQHF
TRBJ1-5	13	TRBV11-2	.	.	TGTGCCAGCAGCCAAGTGGGGAGTCAGCCCCAGCATTTT	CASSQVGSQPQHF
TRBJ2-1	15	TRBV10-1	once	.	TGCGCCAGCAGTGAGTATCTAGGAGATACATATGAGCAGTTCTTC	CASSEYLGDTYEQFF
TRBJ1-2	15	TRBV10-3	.	TRBD1	TGTGCCATCAGCCCGGGACAGGTATCCTCTGGTGGCTACACCTTC	CAISPGQVSSGGYTF
TRBJ2-2	17	TRBV9	.	TRBD1	TGTGCCAGCAGCGTAGGGTATAGGACAGGGGCGGCCGGGGAGCTGTTTTTT	CASSVGYRTGAAGELFF
TRBJ2-7	17	TRBV27	.	TRBD1	TGTGCCAGCAGTCCGAACCTCCGGGACAGCGTTCCCTACGAGCAGTACTTC	CASSPNLRDSVPYEQYF
TRBJ2-1	11	TRBV29-1	once	.	TGCAGCGTCACAGGGTACAATGAGCAGTTCTTC	CSVTGYNEQFF
TRBJ1-5	15	TRBV28	.	TRBD1	TGTGCCAGCAGTCCCTCGGGACAGGGGAATCAGCCCCAGCATTTT	CASSPSGQGNQPQHF
TRBJ2-3	15	TRBV2	.	TRBD2	TGTGCCAGCAGTGGGCTAGCGGGGGGCGGGGATACGCAGTATTTT	CASSGLAGGGDTQYF
TRBJ1-3	12	TRBV5-4	.	.	TGTGCCAGCAGCTCAACAGGGAAGGCCATATATTTT	CASSSTGKAIYF
TRBJ1-4	13	TRBV12-3/TRBV12-4	.	.	TGTGCCAGCAGTTTAAATTTCGGGGAAAAACTGTTTTTT	CASSLNFGEKLFF
TRBJ2-3	17	TRBV5-1	.	.	TGCGCCAGCAGCTTGGCGACTGGGGGGGGGCGAGCGGATACGCAGTATTTT	CASSLATGGGRADTQYF
TRBJ2-7	14	TRBV3-1/TRBV3-2	.	TRBD1	TGTGCCAGCGCATACGGGACAGGGACCTACGAGCAGTACTTC	CASAYGTGTYEQYF
TRBJ2-7	17	TRBV7-9	.	.	TGTGCCAGCAGCTTAGACAGTCGTGGTCGGTTGGTCTACGAGCAGTACTTC	CASSLDSRGRLVYEQYF
TRBJ2-2	16	TRBV5-1	once	.	TGCGCCAGCAGCTTGAGAACGGGGGGCGGCACCGGGGAGCTGTTTTTT	CASSLRTGGGTGELFF
TRBJ2-2	17	TRBV7-8	.	.	TGTGCCAGCAGCCTAAGACAGGGAGGACTTAACACCGGGGAGCTGTTTTTT	CASSLRQGGLNTGELFF
TRBJ2-1	14	TRBV5-1	few	TRBD2	TGCGCCAGCAGCCCCACTAGCGGGGTAAGAGAGCAGTTCTTC	CASSPTSGVREQFF
TRBJ1-1	16	TRBV6-5	few	.	TGTGCCAGCAGTTCACGACTGTATAGTTTGTTCGCTGAAGCTTTCTTT	CASSSRLYSLFAEAFF
TRBJ2-6	17	TRBV4-3	.	.	TGCGCCAGCAGCCGCGGGACGGGCGTCTCTGGGGCCAACGTCCTGACTTTC	CASSRGTGVSGANVLTF
TRBJ2-3	15	TRBV5-1	.	.	TGCGCCAGCAGAGACAGTTCTCATAGCACAGATACGCAGTATTTT	CASRDSSHSTDTQYF
TRBJ1-2	16	TRBV5-4	.	.	TGTGCCAGCAGCCTATATGGCAGGGGCTACTTCTATGGCTACACCTTC	CASSLYGRGYFYGYTF
TRBJ2-5	18	TRBV5-1	.	TRBD2	TGCGCCAGCAGCCACGGGACTAGCGGGGGGGGGCGGAAAGAGACCCAGTACTTC	CASSHGTSGGGRKETQYF
TRBJ1-4	13	TRBV18	.	.	TGTGCCAGCTCTCCCTTAACAGGAGAAAAACTGTTTTTT	CASSPLTGEKLFF
TRBJ1-3	15	TRBV9	.	.	TGTGCCAGCACCCGACAGTACGGCTCTGGAAACACCATATATTTT	CASTRQYGSGNTIYF
TRBJ2-3	12	TRBV5-5	.	.	TGTGCCAGCAGCCTGAGCACAGATACGCAGTATTTT	CASSLSTDTQYF
TRBJ1-2	13	TRBV25-1	.	.	TGTGAGGACGGAACGGGGATGCTGCATGGCTACACCTTC	CEDGTGMLHGYTF
TRBJ2-3	14	TRBV10-1	.	.	TGCGCCAGCAGCGATGACAGTCCCACAGATACGCAGTATTTT	CASSDDSPTDTQYF
TRBJ1-6	15	TRBV30	.	.	TGTGCCTGGAGTGTAGGGGGGGCAGGTAATTCACCCCTCCACTTT	CAWSVGGAGNSPLHF
TRBJ1-1	13	TRBV14	.	.	TGTGCCAGCAGCCAGGCACAGGGCACTGAAGCTTTCTTT	CASSQAQGTEAFF
TRBJ2-3	15	TRBV5-8	.	TRBD1	TGTGCCTCTAATCGCCGGACAGGGGGCACAGATACGCAGTATTTT	CASNRRTGGTDTQYF
TRBJ2-2	14	TRBV6-5	.	.	TGTGCCAGCACACTCAGGAGGGGCACCGGGGAGCTGTTTTTT	CASTLRRGTGELFF
TRBJ2-1	15	TRBV7-3	.	.	TGTGCCAGCAGCTTAATGTTGGGGGCGGGCAATGAGCAGTTCTTC	CASSLMLGAGNEQFF